This is a list of T cell receptor beta chains from one sample in a study of blood T cells in healthy people across ages. Each CDR3 protein is one row after TCRdb ran MiXCR on the 5' RACE reads. The sample holds some 690,000 distinct CDR3 sequences, about 20% seen once. The sequenced sample consisted of blood. Source of these receptors: a man in his 70s in good health. CDR3s include the opening cysteine and the closing phenylalanine or tryptophan. Each record gives: D gene, V gene, clone size, J gene, CDR3 protein, CDR3 DNA. The D gene is left open where the match is weak. The size field is filled for only some rows; it gives once, few, many or a size class.

NA,TRBV7-2,NA,TRBJ1-5,CASSLQSNQPQHF,TGTGCCAGCAGTCTGCAGAGCAATCAGCCCCAGCATTTT
NA,TRBV28,NA,TRBJ2-7,CASSTPGGYEQYF,TGTGCCAGCAGCACCCCAGGGGGGTACGAGCAGTACTTC
NA,TRBV11-1,few,TRBJ2-2,CASSFADPNTGELFF,TGTGCCAGCAGCTTTGCGGATCCGAACACCGGGGAGCTGTTTTTT
TRBD1,TRBV6-5,few,TRBJ1-2,CASSYSAKPGQGAFGGYTF,TGTGCCAGCAGTTACTCGGCCAAACCGGGACAGGGGGCTTTCGGCGGCTACACCTTC
TRBD2,TRBV6-1,NA,TRBJ2-1,CARSRLAGGDEQFF,TGTGCCCGCAGCCGACTAGCGGGAGGGGATGAGCAGTTCTTC
NA,TRBV29-1,NA,TRBJ1-4,CSVTAREKLFF,TGCAGCGTTACAGCGCGGGAAAAACTGTTTTTT
NA,TRBV29-1,NA,TRBJ1-2,CSVEEQGYGYTF,TGCAGCGTTGAAGAACAGGGATATGGCTACACCTTC
NA,TRBV28,few,TRBJ1-2,CASSPLGGGAYGYTF,TGTGCCAGCAGTCCCCTTGGAGGGGGAGCCTATGGCTACACCTTC
NA,TRBV5-5,many,TRBJ1-2,CASSPYDDGQLEGTF,TGTGCCAGCAGCCCCTACGACGACGGCCAGTTGGAGGGCACCTTC
NA,TRBV18,few,TRBJ1-2,CASSLADSTNYGYTF,TGTGCCAGCTCACTTGCGGACAGCACCAACTATGGCTACACCTTC
NA,TRBV12-5,NA,TRBJ2-5,CASGLGRTTQETQYF,TGTGCTAGTGGTTTGGGGAGAACAACCCAAGAGACCCAGTACTTC